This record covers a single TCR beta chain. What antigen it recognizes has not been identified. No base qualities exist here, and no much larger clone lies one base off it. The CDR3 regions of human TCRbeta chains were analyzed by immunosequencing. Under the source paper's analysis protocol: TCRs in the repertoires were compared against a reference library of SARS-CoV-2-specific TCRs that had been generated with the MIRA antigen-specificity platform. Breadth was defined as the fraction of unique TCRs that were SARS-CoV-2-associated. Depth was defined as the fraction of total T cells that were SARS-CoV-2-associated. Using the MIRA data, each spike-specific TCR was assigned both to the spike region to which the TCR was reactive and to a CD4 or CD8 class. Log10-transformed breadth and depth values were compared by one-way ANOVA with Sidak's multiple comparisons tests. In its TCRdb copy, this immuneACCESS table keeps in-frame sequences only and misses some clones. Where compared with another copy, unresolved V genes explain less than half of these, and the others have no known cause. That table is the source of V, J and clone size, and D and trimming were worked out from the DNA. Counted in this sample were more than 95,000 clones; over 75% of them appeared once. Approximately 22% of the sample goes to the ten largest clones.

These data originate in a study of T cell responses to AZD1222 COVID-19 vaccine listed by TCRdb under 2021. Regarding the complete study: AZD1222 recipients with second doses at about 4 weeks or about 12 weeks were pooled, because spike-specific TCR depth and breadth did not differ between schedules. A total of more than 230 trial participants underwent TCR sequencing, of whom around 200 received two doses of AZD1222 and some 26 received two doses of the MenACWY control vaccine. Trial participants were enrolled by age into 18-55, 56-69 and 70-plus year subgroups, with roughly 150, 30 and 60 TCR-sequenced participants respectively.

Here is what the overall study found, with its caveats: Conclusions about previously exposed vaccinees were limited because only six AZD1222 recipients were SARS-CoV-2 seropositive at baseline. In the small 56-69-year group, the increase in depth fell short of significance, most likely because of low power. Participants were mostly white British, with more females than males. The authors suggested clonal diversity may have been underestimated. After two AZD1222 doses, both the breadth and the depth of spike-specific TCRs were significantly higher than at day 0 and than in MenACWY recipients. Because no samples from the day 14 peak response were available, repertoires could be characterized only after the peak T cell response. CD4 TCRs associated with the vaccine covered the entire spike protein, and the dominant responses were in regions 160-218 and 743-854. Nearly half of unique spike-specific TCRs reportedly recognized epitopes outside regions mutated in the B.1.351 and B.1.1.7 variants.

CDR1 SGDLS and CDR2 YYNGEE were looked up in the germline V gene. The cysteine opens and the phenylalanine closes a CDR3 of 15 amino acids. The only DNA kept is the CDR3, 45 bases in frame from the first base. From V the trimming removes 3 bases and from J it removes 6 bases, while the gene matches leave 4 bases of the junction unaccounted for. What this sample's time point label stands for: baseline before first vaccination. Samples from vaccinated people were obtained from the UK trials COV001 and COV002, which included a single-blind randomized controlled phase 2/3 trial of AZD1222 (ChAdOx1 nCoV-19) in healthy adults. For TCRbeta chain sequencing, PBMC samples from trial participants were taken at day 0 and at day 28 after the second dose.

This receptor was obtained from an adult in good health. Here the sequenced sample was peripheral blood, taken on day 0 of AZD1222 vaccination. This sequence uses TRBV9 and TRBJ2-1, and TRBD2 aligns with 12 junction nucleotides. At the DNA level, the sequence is TGTGCCAGCAGCGCCAGACTAGCGGGGGTCAATGAGCAGTTCTTC. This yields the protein CASSARLAGVNEQFF.